These 27 T cell receptor beta chains originate from one sample sequenced in a study of T cell repertoires in cytomegalovirus infection. TCRdb ran MiXCR on the reads and lists one entry per CDR3 protein. The sample shows 740,000 or so distinct CDR3 sequences, about 40% of them seen only once. Specimen: PBMCs. The receptors were sampled from a human donor in good health (CMV status not recorded). Some clones in this sample may be carry-over from other donors' samples.

This clonotype was found a few times. J is TRBJ1-4 and V is TRBV7-9; tentatively, D is TRBD1 (5 bases). Trimming took 6 bases from V and 6 from J, leaving 14 bases between them. CDR1 and CDR2 from the germline V gene are SEHNR and FQNEAQ (reference sequence). The CDR3 has 14 residues. The CDR3 DNA is TGTGCCAGCAGACTCGCCCAAGGGGATGAAAAACTGTTTTTT. Protein sequence: CASRLAQGDEKLFF. Full variable domain (missing parts from reference TRBV7-9 and TRBJ1-4): DTGVSQNPRHKITKRGQNVTFRCDPISEHNRLYWYRQTLGQGPEFLTYFQNEAQLEKSRLLSDRFSAERPKGSFSTLEIQRTEQGDSAMYLCASRLAQGDEKLFFGSGTQLSVL.

The chain combines TRBV4-2 with TRBJ2-2; unclear D gene. This CDR3 comprises 15 residues. Germline values: CDR1 LGHNA, CDR2 YNFKEQ. Trimming took off 0 bases at V and 4 bases at J, with 9 bases between the two ends. For the CDR3, the DNA is TGTGCCAGCAGCCAAGAAGGGTTGGGCACCGGGGAGCTGTTTTTT. Translated: CASSQEGLGTGELFF.

This clonotype was seen only a few times. The chain links TRBV7-2 to TRBJ2-3; the D is unclear. The CDR3 has 16 amino acids. Germline assignment: CDR1 SGHTA and CDR2 FQGNSA. V lost 5 bases to trimming and J lost 0 bases, with 15 bases between them. The CDR3 nucleotides are TGTGCCAGCAGCCCATCGAGACGGTCTAGCACAGATACGCAGTATTTT. It yields the protein CASSPSRRSSTDTQYF.

V is TRBV18 and J is TRBJ2-7; D ambiguous. V was cut by 5 bases and J by 2 bases, with 13 bases left in between. Looked up from germline, CDR1 is KGHSH and CDR2 is LQKENI. This CDR3 has 14 amino acids. This CDR3 is CASSNALGTYEQYF. The CDR3 DNA sequence: TGTGCCAGCTCAAATGCCCTAGGGACCTACGAGCAGTACTTC.

This clonotype has more than one count but fewer than ten. V usage is TRBV10-2 and J usage is TRBJ2-7, with D unresolved. CDR1 is WSHSY, CDR2 SAAADI, per germline. CDR3 size: 13 residues. Trimming removed 6 bases at V and 1 base at J, with 10 bases between. The CDR3 spells CASRVAESYEQYF. For the CDR3, the DNA is TGCGCCAGCAGGGTGGCGGAATCCTACGAGCAGTACTTC.

This chain uses TRBV28 with TRBJ2-5; D remains unclear. V was trimmed by 3 bases and J by 0 bases, leaving 5 bases between them. Per the germline V gene, CDR1 is MDHEN and CDR2 is SYDVKM. The CDR3 length is 13 residues. The CDR3 sequence: CASSFGYQETQYF. CDR3 nucleotides: TGTGCCAGCAGTTTCGGGTACCAAGAGACCCAGTACTTC. The entire variable domain, with the rest obtained from reference TRBV28 and TRBJ2-5, is as follows: DVKVTQSSRYLVKRTGEKVFLECVQDMDHENMFWYRQDPGLGLRLIYFSYDVKMKEKGDIPEGYSVSREKKERFSLILESASTNQTSMYLCASSFGYQETQYFGPGTRLLVL.

This sequence joins TRBV20-1 and TRBJ2-4, with 9 bases lining up with TRBD1. Germline V gene lookup returns CDR1 DFQATT and CDR2 SNEGSKA (reference sequence). Unmatched junction bases numbered 11, after V lost 3 bases and J lost 11 bases. CDR3 size: 14 residues. CDR3 region: CSASRDRVSGVQYF. CDR3 DNA sequence: TGCAGTGCTAGCCGGGACAGGGTATCAGGCGTTCAGTACTTC.

As regards this clonotype: Since a much larger clone is just one base distant, this may be a read error. The chain combines TRBV7-2 with TRBJ2-1; a possible D gene is TRBD2 (6 bases). Germline loops: CDR1 SGHTA, CDR2 FQGNSA. V dropped 3 bases and J dropped 4 bases, with 25 bases sitting between them. The CDR3 has 19 amino acids. The CDR3, as DNA: TGTGCCAGCAGCTTCTCCCCGCCAACATTAGCGGTCGGGTACAATGAGCAGTTCTTC. Encoded protein: CASSFSPPTLAVGYNEQFF.

A single count supports this clonotype. Sequence at one end of the junction differs from germline and may be a read error. The genes are TRBV9 and TRBJ2-1; TRBD2 agrees at 12 bases. Germline V lookup: CDR1 SGDLS, CDR2 YYNGEE. The CDR3 loop spans 15 amino acids. The CDR3 reads CAISAVTSGGNEQFF. The CDR3 DNA reads TGTGCCATCAGCGCCGTGACTAGCGGGGGAAATGAGCAGTTCTTC.

The V and J genes are TRBV27 and TRBJ2-7, with D possibly TRBD2 on 5 matching bases. Per the germline V gene, CDR1 is MNHEY and CDR2 is SMNVEV (reference sequence). The CDR3 extends over 14 amino acids. Trimming took 6 bases from V and 2 from J, leaving 14 bases between them. CDR3 in amino acids: CASSILATPYEQYF. CDR3 in DNA: TGTGCCAGCAGCATTCTAGCTACCCCCTACGAGCAGTACTTC.

The chain recombines TRBV28 with TRBJ2-1; 8 positions agree with TRBD2. Germline V gene lookup returns CDR1 MDHEN and CDR2 SYDVKM. CDR3 length: 14 amino acids. V gave up 5 bases and J gave up 9 bases; unmatched junction bases: 9. Here the CDR3 DNA reads TGTGCCAGCAGTCCCGGCGGGAGGTTTGGTGAGCAGTTCTTC. It encodes CASSPGGRFGEQFF.

A few counts support this clonotype. This chain uses TRBV19 with TRBJ2-3; no definite D call. This CDR3 comprises 15 residues. Germline CDR1 reads LNHDA; CDR2 reads SQIVND (reference sequence). V dropped 3 bases and J dropped 2 bases, with 12 bases sitting between them. This CDR3 reads CASSIPRTDTDTQYF. CDR3 nucleotide sequence: TGTGCCAGTAGTATTCCCCGCACAGACACAGATACGCAGTATTTT.

The V and J genes are TRBV27 and TRBJ2-7; 10 bases agree with TRBD2. V lost 3 bases to trimming and J lost 0 bases; unmatched junction nucleotides: 5. This CDR3 region has 16 residues. The V gene's germline CDR1 is MNHEY and CDR2 SMNVEV (reference sequence). The CDR3 region is CASSFLGTSDSYEQYF. The CDR3 bases are TGTGCCAGCAGTTTTCTTGGGACTAGCGACTCCTACGAGCAGTACTTC.

The chain carries TRBV2 and TRBJ2-6; 9 positions agree with TRBD1. The CDR3 has 17 residues. V was clipped by 10 bases and J by 1 base; unmatched bases: 11. Per germline, CDR1 SNHLY and CDR2 FYNNEI. The CDR3: CATRTGTGRSGANVLTF. The CDR3 DNA follows: TGTGCCACACGAACCGGGACAGGGAGGTCTGGGGCCAACGTCCTGACTTTC. Variable domain in full (rest from reference TRBV2 and TRBJ2-6): EPEVTQTPSHQVTQMGQEVILRCVPISNHLYFYWYRQILGQKVEFLVSFYNNEISEKSEIFDDQFSVERPDGSNFTLKIRSTKLEDSAMYFCATRTGTGRSGANVLTFGAGSRLTVL.

The chain joins TRBV19 to TRBJ2-2; D is ambiguous. The CDR3 spans 14 residues. V was trimmed by 5 bases and J by 7 bases, leaving 14 bases between them. Germline V gene lookup returns CDR1 LNHDA and CDR2 SQIVND (reference sequence). The CDR3 bases are TGTGCCAGTAGTCAGGCAACCAGGAGCGGGGAGCTGTTTTTT. Residues: CASSQATRSGELFF.

The chain employs TRBV3-1 and TRBJ2-1; D remains unclear. V was cut by 0 bases and J by 0 bases, with 9 bases left in between. The length of the CDR3 is 16 residues. The germline V gene has CDR1 LGHDT and CDR2 YNNKEL (reference sequence). CDR3 loop: CASSQDILSSYNEQFF. The CDR3 bases are TGTGCCAGCAGCCAAGATATATTAAGCTCCTACAATGAGCAGTTCTTC.

This clonotype was seen only a few times. This chain joins TRBV28 and TRBJ2-3; TRBD1 is a possible D gene (6 bases). CDR1 is MDHEN, CDR2 SYDVKM, per germline. Trimming shortened V by 9 bases and J by 6 bases, and 19 bases separated the two germline ends. The CDR3 totals 14 residues. For the CDR3, the DNA is TGTGCCAGTATACCGGGACACGAAGGGGATACGCAGTATTTT. Its protein is CASIPGHEGDTQYF.

This chain's CDR3 is CASSPGDRTTYEQYF. In DNA, the CDR3 is TGTGCCAGCAGCCCCGGGGACAGGACCACCTACGAGCAGTACTTC. The gene calls are TRBV4-2 and TRBJ2-7, with 8 bases aligning to TRBD1. V was pared by 4 bases and J by 2 bases, with 7 bases of the junction left unmatched. In germline, CDR1 is LGHNA, CDR2 YNFKEQ. This CDR3 contains 15 residues.

The chain is built from TRBV7-6 and TRBJ1-4, with D uncertain. From germline, CDR1 is SGHVS and CDR2 FNYEAQ. CDR3 length: 17 amino acids. Trimming took 2 bases from V and 4 from J, leaving 17 bases between them. CDR3: CASSLNNIDRRNEKLFF. DNA of the CDR3: TGTGCCAGCAGCTTAAATAATATTGATCGTCGTAATGAAAAACTGTTTTTT.

This clonotype has more than one count but fewer than ten. This chain uses TRBV28 with TRBJ2-7; perhaps TRBD1 as D (5 bases). V was clipped by 9 bases and J by 3 bases, with 12 bases between them. Germline lookup yields CDR1 MDHEN and CDR2 SYDVKM. The CDR3 has 12 residues. The CDR3 reads CASRAGIYEQYF. The DNA of the CDR3 is TGTGCCAGTCGGGCAGGGATCTACGAGCAGTACTTC.

Many counts were recorded for this clonotype. The rearrangement uses TRBV28 and TRBJ2-7; 9 bases line up with TRBD1. The CDR3 totals 14 residues. V gave up 4 bases and J gave up 6 bases; unmatched junction bases: 7. CDR1 MDHEN and CDR2 SYDVKM come from the germline V gene. This chain's CDR3 is CASSSGTGYREQYF. CDR3 in DNA: TGTGCCAGCAGTTCCGGGACAGGGTATCGCGAGCAGTACTTC.

This clonotype was seen many times. V is TRBV7-2 and J is TRBJ2-5; 9 bases are shared with TRBD2. The CDR3 sequence is 15 residues long. V shed 1 base, J shed 7 bases, and the junction held 7 bases outside the gene matches. CDR1 and CDR2 from the germline V gene are SGHTA and FQGNSA. The CDR3 spells CASSLVASGVGTQYF. CDR3 nucleotide sequence: TGTGCCAGCAGCTTAGTGGCTAGCGGGGTGGGGACCCAGTACTTC. The variable domain in full, completed from reference TRBV7-2 and TRBJ2-5, reads GAGVSQSPSNKVTEKGKDVELRCDPISGHTALYWYRQSLGQGLEFLIYFQGNSAPDKSGLPSDRFSAERTGGSVSTLTIQRTQQEDSAVYLCASSLVASGVGTQYFGPGTRLLVL.

This clonotype was counted a few times. V gene TRBV10-3 combines with J gene TRBJ1-6, with D tentatively TRBD1 (6 bases). The CDR3 length is 14 residues. Trimming cost V 10 bases and J 7 bases, with 17 bases left between them. The germline V gene has CDR1 ENHRY and CDR2 SYGVKD. Here the CDR3 reads CATKGQNENSPLHF. In DNA form, the CDR3 reads TGTGCCACGAAGGGACAAAACGAGAATTCACCCCTCCACTTT.

In this sample, this clonotype turned up many times. V is TRBV7-2 and J is TRBJ2-7; no firm D call. V was shortened by 0 bases and J by 3 bases, with 12 bases between the two germline ends. This CDR3 spans 15 amino acids. CDR1 is SGHTA, CDR2 FQGNSA, per germline. The chain's CDR3 is CASSLAFRASYEQYF. Written as DNA, the CDR3 is TGTGCCAGCAGCTTAGCCTTTAGGGCAAGCTACGAGCAGTACTTC.

This clonotype was detected a few times. This chain connects TRBV5-4 to TRBJ2-6; either TRBD1 or TRBD2 may fit D (5 bases each). CDR1 is SGHNT, CDR2 YYREEE, per germline (reference sequence). The CDR3 contains 14 residues. The V end was cut by 4 bases, the J end by 11 bases, with 16 bases between. CDR3 amino acids: CASSAPGRKDVLTF. In DNA form, the CDR3 reads TGTGCCAGCAGCGCACCGGGACGCAAGGACGTCCTGACTTTC.

This clonotype was found a few times. J is TRBJ2-3 and V is TRBV7-9; 7 bases are shared with TRBD2. The CDR3 runs to 16 residues. Trimming cost V 5 bases and J 3 bases; bases outside gene matches: 11. Germline V CDR1 and CDR2: SEHNR, FQNEAQ (reference sequence). CDR3 DNA: TGTGCCAGCAGCCCTAATAATCGAGCGGGAACAGATACGCAGTATTTT. Its protein product is CASSPNNRAGTDTQYF.

This clonotype was counted between two and nine times. This chain links TRBV28 with TRBJ2-1; no definite D call. The germline V and J ends were trimmed by 5 bases and 8 bases, with 16 bases remaining between them. Germline loops: CDR1 MDHEN, CDR2 SYDVKM. There are 14 residues in the CDR3. The CDR3 spells CASSDRRAADEQFF. As DNA, the CDR3 is TGTGCCAGCAGTGATAGAAGAGCCGCCGATGAGCAGTTCTTC.